This T cell receptor (beta chain) was retrieved from a study of cytomegalovirus exposure and HLA in healthy donors. Though probably carrying unrecorded immune exposures, donors were nominally healthy at sampling. As regards this clone: Its matching antigen is unknown.

60 Vbeta and 13 Jbeta primers were used in PCR. The repertoire was sequenced with immunoSEQ multiplex PCR; TCRdb's copy has only in-frame clones and lacks some. Among about 170,000 clones, about 80% were seen once, and the ten largest hold over 2%. The V and J ends lost 4 bases and 1 base respectively, with 11 bases between them. The CDR3 contains 14 residues. Germline values: CDR1 SGHRS, CDR2 YFSETQ. Points from the study as a whole: Later genetic work tied a missense DCLRE1C variant to beta-chain V and J trimming. Reports state that TCR beta sequences accurately predicted most subjects' HLA-A and HLA-B alleles. Certain indistinguishable V segments, among them TRBV6-2 and TRBV6-3, were excluded.

The sequence was collected from a woman aged 45 to 65 in good health and CMV-seronegative. Sample: PBMCs. The rearrangement uses TRBV5-1 and TRBJ1-1, with a possible D match to TRBD1 (5 bases). CDR3 amino acids: CASSAGGGNTEAFF. The CDR3 coding sequence is TGCGCCAGCAGCGCGGGGGGAGGGAACACTGAAGCTTTCTTT.